This record looks at one TCR beta chain sequence and its context. Its antigen is not known. These data are taken from a study of blood T cells in healthy people across ages. Study-level results: It was held that the diversity estimates obtained from one million T cells were underestimates.

Next came a second PCR, run for about 7 to 12 cycles, which used a sample-barcoded 5' primer along with a J-beta primer mix. Each CDR3 protein is one row after TCRdb ran MiXCR on the 5' RACE reads. In the table there are just under 750,000 distinct CDR3 sequences, approximately 22% of which are singletons. Each individual donor underwent a draw of about 9.9 milliliters of peripheral blood. The CDR3 contains 15 residues. V lost 7 bases, J lost 4 bases, and 9 bases stayed unmatched. CDR1 and CDR2 (germline): MGHDK, SYGVNS. The rearrangement uses TRBV25-1 and TRBJ2-7, with 11 bases identical to TRBD1. The sequence was obtained from a man in his 70s in good health. The sequenced sample consisted of blood. CDR3 residues: CASKRTGGAWYEQYF. CDR3 nucleotides: TGTGCCAGCAAACGGACAGGGGGCGCCTGGTACGAGCAGTACTTC.